This T cell receptor (beta chain) was obtained from a study of CD4 T cells in relation to SARS-CoV-2 and coronaviruses. The unexposed donors gave CD4+ T cells in about 2010-2018, prior to COVID-19. Isolation of CD4+ T cells took place after approximately eleven days in culture. As cell numbers allowed, unexposed-donor CD4+ T cells faced SARS-CoV-2 S/N and four cold-coronavirus spikes. Clones were sequenced by immunoSEQ multiplex PCR, and TCRdb holds only the in-frame ones, with some missing. The table lists some 14,000 clones, under 80% of them singletons. On this clone: Its antigen is still unknown.

Germline loops: CDR1 SGDLS, CDR2 YYNGEE. Trimming took 0 bases from V and 8 from J; bases not matched to a gene: 3. The CDR3 is 15 amino acids. Source material: CD4+ T cells from PBMCs, cultured in vitro. The chain is built from TRBV9 and TRBJ2-2; TRBD2 aligns across 11 bases. This TCR came from a human donor in good health. The CDR3, as DNA: TGTGCCAGCAGCGTAGAACTAGCGGGAGTAGGGGAGCTGTTTTTT. It encodes CASSVELAGVGELFF.